This TCR beta chain was sequenced during a study of vaccination effects on CD4 cells after COVID-19 (dated by TCRdb to about 2022). Regarding the complete study: In the ViraFEST assay, PBMC were stimulated with viral peptide pools, and TCR sequencing was then used to find antigen-specific CD4+ T cell clonotypes based on their expansion. Cultures from other donors in the study were sequenced with the Oncomine TCR Beta short-read assay on an Illumina iSeq 100. Altogether, some ten COVID-19 convalescent patients and several SARS-CoV-2-naive healthy vaccine recipients made up the full study. About 2 million PBMC per well were cultured in IMDM with 5% human AB serum, about 9.4 IU/ml IL-2 and gentamicin, plus 10 ug/ml peptides. SARS-CoV-2 spike-specific CD4+ TCR repertoires from before and after mRNA vaccination were compared in COVID-19 convalescent patients and in infection-naive vaccine recipients. Across the study, the median time from the second dose to post-vaccine sampling was 72 days (range 14 to 241). Summary of the overall study and its limitations: Both infection-induced and vaccine-induced clones contracted markedly at late post-vaccination timepoints, which is consistent with waning T cell responses. Among healthy vaccine recipients, nearly all vaccine-induced clones were SARS-CoV-2 mono-reactive, and just 1 of 255 was cross-reactive with common cold coronaviruses. The study was limited by a small number of convalescent patients and lacked early post-infection timepoints.

The library was made by the immunoSEQ multiplex PCR assay. TCR beta CDR3 sequencing was performed on DNA from the cultured, isolated CD4+ T cells. From the authors' description of their analysis: Non-productive TCR sequences were removed, reads were trimmed to the CDR3 region, and CDR3s of at least 7 amino acids were retained. The MANAFEST web app was used to identify antigen-specific clonotypes by comparing expansion in peptide wells with expansion in reference cultures. Positive clones required FDR<0.05 expansion versus reference and all other wells, odds ratio above 5, and frequency above 0.1% in two replicate wells. A clonotype was called cross-reactive if it was significantly expanded both in SARS-CoV-2 spike wells and in at least one common cold coronavirus spike condition. CDR3 similarity was assessed by Levenshtein distance with the stringdist R package, and unrooted trees were built with ape in R 3.6.1. The table comes from immuneACCESS by way of TCRdb, which keeps in-frame sequences with V and J called. Part of the clones is missing from these tables; in studies checked, under half for an unresolved V gene and the rest for unknown reasons. The D gene and trimming were derived from the DNA, and the V and J assignments and clone size from that table. The sample table holds tens of thousands of clones, of which around 80% were seen once. The ten largest clones represent over 2% of the sample.

The CDR3 covers 13 residues, taking in both the cysteine and the phenylalanine. The entry retains the CDR3 DNA only, 39 bases that are in frame from base 1. As encoded in the germline V gene (reference sequence), CDR1 is SEHNR while CDR2 is FQNEAQ. Trimming removed 2 bases from V and 8 bases from J, leaving 9 bases between the germline ends. With regard to this clone: Its specific antigen is unknown. No much larger clonotype is one base removed from it; base qualities were not supplied.

After about 10 days of culture, CD4+ T cells were isolated with the EasySep CD4+ T cell isolation kit. Participants received two doses of either the BNT162b2 or the mRNA-1273 mRNA SARS-CoV-2 vaccine. The absence of prior SARS-CoV-2 infection in healthy vaccine recipients was confirmed by negative nucleocapsid antibodies before and after vaccination. Half of the culture medium was replaced with fresh IL-2-containing medium on days 3 and 7. Unless noted otherwise, every peptide stimulation condition was cultured in triplicate wells. Using Ficoll-Paque Plus gradient centrifugation, PBMC were separated from whole blood and then either used fresh or cryopreserved at -140C. The QIAamp micro DNA kit was used to extract genomic DNA from the cultured CD4+ T cells.

The sequence derives from a human donor who received a COVID-19 vaccine. The sample in question was CD4+ T cells from PBMCs cultured without peptide, obtained after COVID-19 vaccination. This receptor chain uses TRBV7-9 and TRBJ2-2; the D gene remains uncertain. The CDR3 reads CASSLYLSGELFF. The nucleotide sequence reads as follows: TGTGCCAGCAGCTTATACCTATCGGGGGAGCTGTTTTTT.